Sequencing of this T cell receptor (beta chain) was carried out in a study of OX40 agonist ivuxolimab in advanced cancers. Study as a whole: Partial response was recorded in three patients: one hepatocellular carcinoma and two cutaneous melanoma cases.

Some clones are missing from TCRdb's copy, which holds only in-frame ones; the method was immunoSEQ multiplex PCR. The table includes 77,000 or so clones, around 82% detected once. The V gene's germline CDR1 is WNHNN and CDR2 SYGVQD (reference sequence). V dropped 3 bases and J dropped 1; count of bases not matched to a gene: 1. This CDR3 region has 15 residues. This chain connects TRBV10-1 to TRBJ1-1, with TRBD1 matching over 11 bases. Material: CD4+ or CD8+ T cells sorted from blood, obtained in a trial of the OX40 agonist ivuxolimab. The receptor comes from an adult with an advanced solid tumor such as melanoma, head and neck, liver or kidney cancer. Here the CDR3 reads CASSEGQGANTEAFF. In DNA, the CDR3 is TGCGCCAGCAGTGAAGGACAGGGGGCGAACACTGAAGCTTTCTTT.